This T cell receptor beta chain was observed in a study of blood T cell repertoires in COVID-19. Study-wide background: Sites across the United States, Italy and Spain contributed samples from acute and convalescent COVID-19. Sample material is recorded as cDNA or gDNA derived from T cells, B-cell-depleted T cells, or PBMCs.

Original processing notes: Reference gene primer amplification gave estimated nucleated cell counts. Clones were sequenced by immunoSEQ multiplex PCR, and TCRdb holds only the in-frame ones, with some missing. For V, J and clone size, that table is used; D and trimming come from the DNA. Among 200,000 to 300,000 clones, about nine tenths were seen once, and the ten largest hold about 1.7%. For recovered donors of Cohort 3, there were two negative PCRs, clearance, or symptom resolution. The receptor was isolated from a man aged 35 to 55 who had recovered from COVID-19. The specimen sequenced was PBMCs or T cells enriched from blood (not recorded which).

In DNA form, the CDR3 reads TGTGCCAGCAGTTACCCCACTGCCGTCGAGGGCTCTGAAGCTTTCTTT. Protein sequence: CASSYPTAVEGSEAFF. The V call is TRBV6-6, the J call TRBJ1-1, with no clear D. CDR1 and CDR2 from the germline V gene are MNHNY and SVGAGI (reference sequence). This CDR3 spans 16 amino acids. With 2 bases removed from V and 6 bases from J, the gap between germline ends came to 19 bases.